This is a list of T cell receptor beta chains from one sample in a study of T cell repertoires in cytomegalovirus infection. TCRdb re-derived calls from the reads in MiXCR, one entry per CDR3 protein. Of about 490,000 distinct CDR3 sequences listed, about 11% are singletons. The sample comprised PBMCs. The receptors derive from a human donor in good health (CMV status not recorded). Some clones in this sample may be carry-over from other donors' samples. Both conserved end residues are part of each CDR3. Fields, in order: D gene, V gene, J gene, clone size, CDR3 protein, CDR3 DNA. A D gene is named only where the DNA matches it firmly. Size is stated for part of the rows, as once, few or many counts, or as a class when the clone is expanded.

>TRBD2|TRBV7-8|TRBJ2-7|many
CASSRGLAGEYEQYF
TGTGCCAGCAGCCGGGGGCTAGCGGGAGAGTACGAGCAGTACTTC
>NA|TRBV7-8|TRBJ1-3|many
CASSLTRGGNTIYF
TGTGCCAGCAGCTTAACCAGGGGTGGAAACACCATATATTTT
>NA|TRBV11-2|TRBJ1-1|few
CASSLTDTEAFF
TGTGCCAGCAGCTTAACGGATACTGAAGCTTTCTTT
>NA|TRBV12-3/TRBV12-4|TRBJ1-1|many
CASSALGGRTEAFF
TGTGCCAGCAGTGCCCTCGGGGGAAGGACTGAAGCTTTCTTT
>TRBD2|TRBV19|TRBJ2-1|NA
CASSILANLNEQFF
TGTGCCAGTTCTATACTAGCGAACCTCAATGAGCAGTTCTTC
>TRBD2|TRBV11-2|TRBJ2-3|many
CASSSPGGTGDTQYF
TGTGCCAGCAGCTCCCCGGGAGGCACTGGAGATACGCAGTATTTT
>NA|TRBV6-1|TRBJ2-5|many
CASSLVGEVEETQYF
TGTGCCAGCAGTCTGGTCGGGGAGGTTGAAGAGACCCAGTACTTC
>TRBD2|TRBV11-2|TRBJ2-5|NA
CASRTLGGKETQYF
TGTGCCAGCAGGACTTTGGGGGGGAAAGAGACCCAGTACTTC
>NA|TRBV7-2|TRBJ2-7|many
CASSASAAGLVGEQYF
TGTGCCAGCAGCGCTAGCGCGGCGGGGTTGGTGGGCGAGCAGTACTTC
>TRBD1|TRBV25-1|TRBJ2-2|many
CASSESRDRRTGELFF
TGTGCCAGCAGTGAGTCTCGGGACAGAAGGACCGGGGAGCTGTTTTTT
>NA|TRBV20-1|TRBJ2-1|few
CSARDRGPYNEQFF
TGCAGTGCTAGAGATCGAGGGCCCTACAATGAGCAGTTCTTC
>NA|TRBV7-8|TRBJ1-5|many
CASSLEVNPNQPQHF
TGTGCCAGCAGCTTAGAGGTCAACCCCAATCAGCCCCAGCATTTT
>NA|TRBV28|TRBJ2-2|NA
CASSWVLTGDSGELFF
TGTGCCAGCAGTTGGGTCTTGACGGGAGATAGCGGGGAGCTGTTTTTT
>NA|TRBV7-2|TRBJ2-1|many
CASSLRDFNEQFF
TGTGCCAGCAGCCTCCGGGACTTCAATGAGCAGTTCTTC
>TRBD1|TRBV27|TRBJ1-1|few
CASSLLNRGLNTEAFF
TGTGCCAGCAGTTTGTTGAACAGGGGCCTGAACACTGAAGCTTTCTTT
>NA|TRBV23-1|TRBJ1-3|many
CASSGQFFSGNTIYF
TGCGCCAGCAGCGGACAGTTCTTCTCTGGAAACACCATATATTTT
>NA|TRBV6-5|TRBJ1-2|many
CASSYSDGSYGYTF
TGTGCCAGCAGTTACTCGGACGGGTCTTATGGCTACACCTTC
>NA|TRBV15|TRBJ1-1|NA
CATSRDRVRTEAFF
TGTGCCACCAGCAGAGACAGGGTCCGAACTGAAGCTTTCTTT
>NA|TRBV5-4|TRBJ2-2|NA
CASSLVGVNTGELFF
TGTGCCAGCAGCTTGGTAGGGGTGAACACCGGGGAGCTGTTTTTT
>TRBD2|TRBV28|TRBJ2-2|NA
CASSLGPTSGLSNTGELFF
TGTGCCAGCAGTTTAGGCCCGACTAGCGGACTATCGAACACCGGGGAGCTGTTTTTT
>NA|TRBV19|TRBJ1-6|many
CASSSRRGYNSPLHF
TGTGCCAGTAGTAGTCGCAGGGGTTATAATTCACCCCTCCACTTT
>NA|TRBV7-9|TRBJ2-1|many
CASSILLEQFF
TGTGCCAGCAGCATCCTTCTCGAGCAGTTCTTC
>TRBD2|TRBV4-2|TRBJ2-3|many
CASSQVIQRGGHNTQYF
TGTGCCAGCAGCCAAGTAATCCAGCGGGGGGGCCACAATACGCAGTATTTT
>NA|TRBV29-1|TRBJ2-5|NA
CSVEGQNRETQYF
TGCAGCGTTGAAGGGCAGAACAGAGAGACCCAGTACTTC
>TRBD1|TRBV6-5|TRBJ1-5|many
CASKTGGGVGQPQHF
TGTGCCAGCAAAACAGGGGGGGGGGTTGGACAGCCCCAGCATTTT
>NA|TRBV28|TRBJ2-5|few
CASSSRDYQETQYF
TGTGCCAGCAGTTCCCGGGACTACCAAGAGACCCAGTACTTC
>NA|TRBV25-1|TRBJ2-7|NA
CASTGSTSYEQYF
TGTGCCAGCACGGGCAGTACCTCCTACGAGCAGTACTTC
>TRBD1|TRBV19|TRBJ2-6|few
CASRILQGEGANVLTF
TGTGCCAGTAGGATACTACAGGGGGAAGGGGCCAACGTCCTGACTTTC